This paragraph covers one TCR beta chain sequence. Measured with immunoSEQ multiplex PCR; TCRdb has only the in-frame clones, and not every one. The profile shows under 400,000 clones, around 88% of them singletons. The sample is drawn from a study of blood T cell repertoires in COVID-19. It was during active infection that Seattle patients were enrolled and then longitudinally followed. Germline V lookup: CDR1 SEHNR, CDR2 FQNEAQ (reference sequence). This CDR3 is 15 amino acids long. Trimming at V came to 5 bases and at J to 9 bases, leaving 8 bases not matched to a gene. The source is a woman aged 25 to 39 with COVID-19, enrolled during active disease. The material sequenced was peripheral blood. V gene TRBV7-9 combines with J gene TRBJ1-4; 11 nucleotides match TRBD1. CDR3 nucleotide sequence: TGTGCCAGCAGCAAGGCTGGACAGGGGGCGCAAAAACTGTTTTTT. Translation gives CASSKAGQGAQKLFF.